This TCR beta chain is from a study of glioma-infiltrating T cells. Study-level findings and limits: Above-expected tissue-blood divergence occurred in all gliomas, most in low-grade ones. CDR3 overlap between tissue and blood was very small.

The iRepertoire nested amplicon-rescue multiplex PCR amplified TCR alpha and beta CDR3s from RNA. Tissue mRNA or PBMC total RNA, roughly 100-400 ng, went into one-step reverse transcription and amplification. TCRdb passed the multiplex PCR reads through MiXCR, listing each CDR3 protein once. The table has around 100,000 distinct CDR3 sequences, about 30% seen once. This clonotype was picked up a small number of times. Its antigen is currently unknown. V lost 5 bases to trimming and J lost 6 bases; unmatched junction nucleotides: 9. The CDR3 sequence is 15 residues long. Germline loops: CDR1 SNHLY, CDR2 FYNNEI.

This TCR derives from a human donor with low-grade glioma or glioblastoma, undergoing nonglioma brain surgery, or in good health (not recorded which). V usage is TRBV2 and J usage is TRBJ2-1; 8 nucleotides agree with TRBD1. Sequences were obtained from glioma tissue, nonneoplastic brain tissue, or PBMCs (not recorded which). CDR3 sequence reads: CASSPGTGGINEQFF. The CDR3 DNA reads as TGTGCCAGCAGTCCCGGGACAGGAGGCATCAATGAGCAGTTCTTC.